These 4 T cell receptor beta chains originate from one sample sequenced in a study of blood T cell repertoires in COVID-19. Clones were sequenced by immunoSEQ multiplex PCR, and TCRdb holds only the in-frame ones, with some missing. The sample holds about 400,000 clones, approximately 90% seen once. The sample taken for sequencing was peripheral blood. The receptors derive from a woman aged 25 to 39 with acute or convalescent COVID-19.

This sequence joins TRBV5-1 and TRBJ1-3; TRBD1 is a possible D gene (5 bases). Germline-derived CDR1 and CDR2 are SGHRS and YFSETQ. Trimming shortened V by 0 bases and J by 0 bases, and 13 bases separated the two germline ends. The CDR3 covers 17 residues. This chain's CDR3 is CASSLDGTPTSGNTIYF. Here the CDR3 DNA reads TGCGCCAGCAGCTTGGATGGGACTCCCACCTCTGGAAACACCATATATTTT.

The chain combines TRBV4-1 with TRBJ2-1; 8 bases match TRBD1. The length of the CDR3 is 16 residues. J gave up 0 bases and V 1 base, and 2 bases lay outside the gene matches. CDR1 is MGHRA, CDR2 YSYEKL, per germline. CDR3 loop: CASSQGDRSSYNEQFF. In DNA form, the CDR3 reads TGCGCCAGCAGCCAAGGGGACAGGAGCTCCTACAATGAGCAGTTCTTC.

This clone was counted a single time. The V gene is TRBV4-1, the J gene TRBJ2-1; 8 bases line up with TRBD2. This CDR3 is 16 amino acids long. CDR1 is MGHRA and CDR2 is YSYEKL in the germline V gene. V shed 0 bases, J shed 3 bases, and the junction held 4 bases outside the gene matches. The CDR3 DNA sequence: TGCGCCAGCAGCCAAGATCTACTAGCGGACTACAATGAGCAGTTCTTC. Its protein product is CASSQDLLADYNEQFF.

The V call is TRBV27, the J call TRBJ2-5; perhaps TRBD2 as D (5 bases). There are 14 residues in the CDR3. Germline CDR1 reads MNHEY; CDR2 reads SMNVEV (reference sequence). Trimming stripped 1 base from V and 2 bases from J, with 8 bases between. CDR3: CASSLWPGQETQYF. The DNA of the CDR3 is TGTGCCAGCAGTTTATGGCCGGGACAAGAGACCCAGTACTTC.